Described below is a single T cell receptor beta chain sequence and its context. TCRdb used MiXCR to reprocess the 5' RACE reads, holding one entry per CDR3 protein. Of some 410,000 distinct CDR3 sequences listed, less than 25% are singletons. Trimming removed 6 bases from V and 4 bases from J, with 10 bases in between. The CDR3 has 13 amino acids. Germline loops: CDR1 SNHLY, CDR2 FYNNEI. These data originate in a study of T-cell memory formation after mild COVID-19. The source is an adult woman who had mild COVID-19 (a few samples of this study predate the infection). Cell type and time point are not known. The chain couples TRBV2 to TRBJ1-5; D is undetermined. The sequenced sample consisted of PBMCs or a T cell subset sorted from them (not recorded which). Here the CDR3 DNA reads TGTGCCAGCAGCGAGAAAGAGAATCAGCCCCAGCATTTT. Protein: CASSEKENQPQHF.